These 25 T cell receptor beta chains came from one sample sequenced in a study of control samples from healthy donors and cancer patients. Using immunoSEQ multiplex PCR, the repertoire was profiled, and TCRdb retains in-frame clones only, with some absent. The data show tens of thousands of clones, approximately 87% seen once. The sample taken for sequencing was blood. All receptors derive from a man over 45 in good health.

This chain links TRBV6-5 with TRBJ2-1, with a possible D match to TRBD2 (5 bases). The CDR3 has 15 residues. V was shortened by 0 bases and J by 7 bases, with 13 bases between the two germline ends. CDR1 is MNHEY, CDR2 SVGAGI, per germline. This CDR3 is CASSYSLAVRNEQFF. CDR3 nucleotides: TGTGCCAGCAGTTACTCTCTAGCTGTGAGGAATGAGCAGTTCTTC.

The count of this clone is one. This chain links TRBV29-1 with TRBJ1-2; D might be TRBD1 (5 bases). The CDR3 consists of 12 residues. Germline CDR1 is SQVTM and CDR2 is ANQGSEA. The V gene lost 4 bases and the J gene lost 4 bases, with 10 bases spanning the gap. The CDR3 sequence is CSVVSGFYGYTF. The CDR3, as DNA: TGCAGCGTTGTATCAGGGTTCTATGGCTACACCTTC.

This clone was seen only once. The chain employs TRBV6-6 and TRBJ1-6; D is ambiguous. This CDR3 comprises 14 residues. Trimming shortened V by 5 bases and J by 14 bases, and 19 bases separated the two germline ends. CDR1 is MNHNY and CDR2 is SVGAGI in the germline V gene (reference sequence). CDR3 in amino acids: CASSHRTLRGTLHF. DNA for the CDR3: TGTGCCAGCAGTCACCGCACTCTACGGGGTACCCTCCACTTT.

In this sample, this clone turned up once. The chain joins TRBV3-1 (or the pseudogene TRBV3-2) to TRBJ2-7; 10 nucleotides line up with TRBD2. The ends lost 4 bases at V and 1 base at J; junction bases unmatched: 10. The V gene's germline CDR1 is LGHDT and CDR2 YNNKEL (reference sequence). The CDR3 runs 17 residues. CDR3 nucleotide sequence: TGTGCCAGCAGCCTTCCATGGACTAGCGGAAATTCCTACGAGCAGTACTTC. Its protein is CASSLPWTSGNSYEQYF.

This chain links TRBV5-1 with TRBJ1-2, with D possibly matching TRBD1 (5 bases). The CDR3 covers 16 residues. Trimming removed 3 bases from V and 5 bases from J, with 20 bases in between. Germline CDR1 and CDR2: SGHRS and YFSETQ. CDR3 loop: CASSYIGTPDGYGYTF. As DNA, the CDR3 is TGCGCCAGCAGCTATATCGGGACCCCCGACGGGTATGGCTACACCTTC.

The J gene is TRBJ1-1, the V gene TRBV7-8, with TRBD1 identical over 7 bases. CDR3 size: 13 residues. In germline, CDR1 is SGHVS, CDR2 FQNEAQ. With V trimmed by 6 bases and J by 2 bases, 3 bases remained unmatched. The CDR3 region is CASRQGLNTEAFF. For the CDR3, the DNA is TGTGCCAGCAGACAGGGGTTAAACACTGAAGCTTTCTTT.

The chain links TRBV15 to TRBJ1-1, with D possibly TRBD1 on 6 matching bases. Looked up from germline, CDR1 is LNHNV and CDR2 is YYDKDF (reference sequence). This CDR3 comprises 14 residues. V shed 4 bases and J shed 11 bases, with 20 bases lying between them. DNA for the CDR3: TGTGCCACCAGCAAAGAGGGCGACTACAGGGAGGCTTTCTTT. Protein product: CATSKEGDYREAFF.

The V gene is TRBV19, the J gene TRBJ1-1; possible D gene TRBD1, 6 bases. Germline V gives CDR1 LNHDA, CDR2 SQIVND (reference sequence). Trimming removed 3 bases from V and 4 bases from J, with 15 bases in between. The CDR3 covers 15 residues. The CDR3 region is CASSMRLRGATEAFF. CDR3 sequence (DNA): TGTGCCAGTAGTATGCGCCTCAGGGGTGCCACTGAAGCTTTCTTT.

The rearrangement links TRBV5-5 to TRBJ1-2; no clear D. Trimming left V 2 bases short and J 4 bases short, with 6 bases between. The CDR3 is 12 amino acids. Looked up from germline, CDR1 is SGHKS and CDR2 is YYEKEE (reference sequence). In DNA form, the CDR3 reads TGTGCCAGCAGCTTTCAATCCTATGGCTACACCTTC. Translating it yields CASSFQSYGYTF.

The rearrangement links TRBV6-2 or TRBV6-3 to TRBJ1-5; 7 bases line up with TRBD1. This CDR3 has 15 amino acids. With 5 bases clipped from V and 5 bases from J, the junction kept 9 bases outside the gene matches. The V gene's germline CDR1 is MNHEY and CDR2 SVGEGT. In DNA, the CDR3 is TGTGCCAGCAGTCAACAGGGGAGCGGAGATCAGCCCCAGCATTTT. It codes for CASSQQGSGDQPQHF.

The chain uses TRBV7-3 and TRBJ1-6, with a weak D call TRBD1 (5 bases). The V gene lost 6 bases and the J gene lost 5 bases, with 14 bases spanning the gap. This CDR3 comprises 15 residues. Germline lookup yields CDR1 SGHTA and CDR2 FQGTGA. Written as DNA, the CDR3 is TGTGCCAGCAGTTCCACGATAGGGGATAATTCACCCCTCCACTTT. Translating gives CASSSTIGDNSPLHF.

The CDR3 protein is CASGTGQGSNQPQHF. CDR3 in DNA: TGTGCCAGCGGAACGGGACAGGGCAGCAATCAGCCCCAGCATTTT. This chain connects TRBV6-5 to TRBJ1-5, with 9 positions matching TRBD1. This CDR3 spans 15 amino acids. V trimming: 8 bases; J trimming: 1 base; junction bases outside the gene matches: 6. In germline, CDR1 is MNHEY, CDR2 SVGAGI.

The J gene is TRBJ2-1, the V gene TRBV3-1 (or the pseudogene TRBV3-2), with D perhaps matching TRBD1 (6 bases). Trimming pared 1 base from V and 12 bases from J, leaving 10 bases between. Germline V gene lookup returns CDR1 LGHDT and CDR2 YNNKEL (reference sequence). The CDR3 length is 12 residues. CDR3 protein: CASSQGRDMQFF. For the CDR3, the DNA is TGTGCCAGCAGCCAAGGCCGGGACATGCAGTTCTTC.

CDR3 sequence reads: CATSDFGTNSYNEQFF. CDR3 in DNA: TGTGCCACCAGTGACTTTGGGACTAACTCATACAATGAGCAGTTCTTC. The gene calls are TRBV24-1 and TRBJ2-1, with 7 bases matching TRBD2. Germline V gives CDR1 KGHDR, CDR2 SFDVKD. The junction had 9 bases not matched to a gene; V was cut back by 4 bases and J by 4 bases. The CDR3 runs to 16 residues.

CDR3 nucleotide sequence: TGCAGCGTTGTCCTTAGCGGACAAGAGACCCAGTACTTC. Residues: CSVVLSGQETQYF. The rearrangement uses TRBV29-1 and TRBJ2-5; tentative D call: TRBD2 (6 bases). Germline CDR1 and CDR2: SQVTM and ANQGSEA. The CDR3 totals 13 residues. The germline V and J ends were trimmed by 4 bases and 2 bases, with 11 bases remaining between them.

This chain joins TRBV7-3 and TRBJ2-1, with 7 bases identical to TRBD2. Germline values: CDR1 SGHTA, CDR2 FQGTGA. Unmatched junction bases numbered 6, after V lost 5 bases and J lost 8 bases. This CDR3 region has 13 residues. The CDR3 here is CASSGGSSDEQFF. In DNA form, the CDR3 reads TGTGCCAGCAGCGGCGGGAGTTCGGATGAGCAGTTCTTC.

The chain couples TRBV24-1 to TRBJ2-2; D unclear. The germline gives CDR1 KGHDR, CDR2 SFDVKD. Trimming cost V 4 bases and J 1 base, with 12 bases left between them. This CDR3 has 16 residues. The CDR3 DNA sequence: TGTGCCACCAGTGAGTTAGGCTCCCTGAACACCGGGGAGCTGTTTTTT. Translated, it gives CATSELGSLNTGELFF.

This rearrangement joins TRBV10-2 to TRBJ1-1, with D tentatively TRBD1 (5 bases). Germline values: CDR1 WSHSY, CDR2 SAAADI. V lost 0 bases and J 4 bases, leaving 6 bases between the germline ends. The CDR3 covers 13 residues. The CDR3 sequence: CASSESGGTEAFF. The CDR3, as DNA: TGCGCCAGCAGTGAGTCGGGGGGCACTGAAGCTTTCTTT.

The chain recombines TRBV11-2 with TRBJ2-1; perhaps D is TRBD1 or TRBD2 (5 bases each). The CDR3 spans 14 residues. The germline gives CDR1 SGHAT, CDR2 FQNNGV. Deletions cut 5 bases from V and 3 bases from J, with 11 bases between. The CDR3 is CASSVRDGYNEQFF. In nucleotides, the CDR3 is TGTGCCAGCAGCGTAAGGGACGGCTACAATGAGCAGTTCTTC. The full variable domain, completed using reference TRBV11-2 and TRBJ2-1, is EAGVAQSPRYKIIEKRQSVAFWCNPISGHATLYWYQQILGQGPKLLIQFQNNGVVDDSQLPKDRFSAERLKGVDSTLKIQPAKLEDSAVYLCASSVRDGYNEQFFGPGTRLTVL.

The chain is built from TRBV19 and TRBJ2-2; D remains unclear. Germline assignment: CDR1 LNHDA and CDR2 SQIVND (reference sequence). The CDR3 extends over 15 amino acids. V was trimmed by 0 bases and J by 0 bases, leaving 5 bases between them. The CDR3 protein is CASSIDGPNTGELFF. The CDR3 nucleotides are TGTGCCAGTAGTATAGACGGACCGAACACCGGGGAGCTGTTTTTT.

The genes are TRBV3-1 (or the pseudogene TRBV3-2) and TRBJ2-3; 7 bases match TRBD2. Germline V gives CDR1 LGHDT, CDR2 YNNKEL (reference sequence). V was clipped by 4 bases and J by 5 bases; unmatched bases: 9. The length of the CDR3 is 15 residues. This CDR3 reads CASSPGVAGEDTQYF. The CDR3 nucleotides are TGTGCCAGCAGCCCCGGGGTGGCGGGAGAAGATACGCAGTATTTT.

V is TRBV19 and J is TRBJ1-1; D gene uncertain. V lost 2 bases to trimming and J lost 0 bases, with 4 bases between them. The CDR3 runs 13 residues. CDR1 and CDR2 from the germline V gene are LNHDA and SQIVND (reference sequence). CDR3: CASSISLNTEAFF. The CDR3 region has the DNA TGTGCCAGTAGTATATCGTTGAACACTGAAGCTTTCTTT.

This clone has a single count. This sequence joins TRBV6-5 and TRBJ1-1; the D is unclear. The V gene's germline CDR1 is MNHEY and CDR2 SVGAGI. Trimming took off 7 bases at V and 3 bases at J, with 12 bases between the two ends. The CDR3 has 13 amino acids. Here the CDR3 DNA reads TGTGCCAGCACGGGCGGGCGTGACACTGAAGCTTTCTTT. Translated, it gives CASTGGRDTEAFF.

The chain employs TRBV18 and TRBJ1-2; TRBD1 agrees at 9 bases. With V trimmed by 4 bases and J by 8 bases, 8 bases remained unmatched. CDR3 length: 14 amino acids. Germline V gene data show CDR1 as KGHSH and CDR2 as LQKENI. In nucleotides, the CDR3 is TGTGCCAGCTCACTTACAGGGGGCGAAGGAGGCTACACCTTC. Its translation is CASSLTGGEGGYTF.

This chain links TRBV24-1 with TRBJ2-3, with 12 nucleotides matching TRBD2. Germline V lookup: CDR1 KGHDR, CDR2 SFDVKD. Unmatched junction bases numbered 10, after V lost 3 bases and J lost 4 bases. This CDR3 comprises 18 residues. The CDR3 DNA reads as TGTGCCACCAGTGATCTAGACGGGACTAGCGGGTCCGCAGATACGCAGTATTTT. Translation: CATSDLDGTSGSADTQYF.